The rows below give T cell receptor beta chains drawn from one sample of a study of T-cell reconstitution after alpha-beta-depleted transplantation in children. TCRdb used MiXCR to reprocess the PCR reads, holding one entry per CDR3 protein. This sample has around 500,000 distinct CDR3 sequences; under 30% occur once, and the top ten carry 12% to 15%. The sequencing here drew on PBMCs, mostly from graft donor cells, taken 360 days after TCRalphabeta/CD19-depleted stem cell transplant. Receptors were obtained from a boy under two years old who had a stem cell transplant for acute myeloid leukemia, so the T cells may come from the graft donor. The CDR3 runs from the conserved cysteine through the conserved F or W.

v_gene: TRBV18
len: 16
CDR3aa: CASSPPVGGGANVLTF

v_gene: TRBV27
len: 14
CDR3aa: CASSLPGRVYEQYF

v_gene: TRBV12-3/TRBV12-4
len: 16
CDR3aa: CASRGSGRAFNYGYTF

v_gene: TRBV11-2
len: 18
CDR3aa: CASSLGTLTGGTSYEQYF

v_gene: TRBV28
len: 18
CDR3aa: CASSFSFMGFYSNQPQHF

v_gene: TRBV25-1
len: 11
CDR3aa: CASSDSYEQYF

v_gene: TRBV20-1
len: 14
CDR3aa: CSASGLAGDDEQFF

v_gene: TRBV12-3/TRBV12-4
len: 14
CDR3aa: CASSWGLSNEKLFF

v_gene: TRBV12-3/TRBV12-4
len: 14
CDR3aa: CASSLDLGVQTQYF

v_gene: TRBV20-1
len: 16
CDR3aa: CSARMAAQSAIYGYTF

v_gene: TRBV7-8
len: 13
CDR3aa: CASSSGPANEQFF

v_gene: TRBV4-1
len: 14
CDR3aa: CASSPGGGRNEQFF

v_gene: TRBV19
len: 15
CDR3aa: CASSARRSSTDTQYF

v_gene: TRBV5-1
len: 14
CDR3aa: CASSGDVNTGELFF

v_gene: TRBV20-1
len: 13
CDR3aa: CSARDPGGGGYTF

v_gene: TRBV7-6
len: 17
CDR3aa: CASSFFQGFLADTEAFF

v_gene: TRBV20-1
len: 15
CDR3aa: CSACGAGTSMETQYF

v_gene: TRBV12-3/TRBV12-4
len: 15
CDR3aa: CASRTSGGTNNEQFF

v_gene: TRBV29-1
len: 13
CDR3aa: CSVDPGNTDTQYF

v_gene: TRBV20-1
len: 14
CDR3aa: CSALSGGAIDTQYF

v_gene: TRBV6-5
len: 17
CDR3aa: CASCLVPPPNNDQPQHF

v_gene: TRBV6-1
len: 13
CDR3aa: CASTETGGYGYTF

v_gene: TRBV29-1
len: 13
CDR3aa: CSGAESLAVSQYF

v_gene: TRBV12-3/TRBV12-4
len: 14
CDR3aa: CASSPDSYGYGYTF

v_gene: TRBV7-2
len: 15
CDR3aa: CASSSRDRVVYEQYF

v_gene: TRBV27
len: 12
CDR3aa: CASRREDYGYTF

v_gene: TRBV20-1
len: 12
CDR3aa: CSAPLHQETQYF

v_gene: TRBV7-9
len: 15
CDR3aa: CASTMSGWSTDTQYF

v_gene: TRBV6-1
len: 14
CDR3aa: CASRRQGSNQPQHF